These 22 T cell receptor beta chains were all obtained from the same sample, sequenced in a study of cytomegalovirus exposure and HLA in healthy donors. The PCR employed 60 Vbeta primers together with 13 Jbeta primers. Libraries were prepared by immunoSEQ multiplex PCR; TCRdb keeps only in-frame clonotypes and omits some of them. The sample shows around 160,000 clones, under 70% of them seen only once. The source material was PBMCs. These receptors all stem from a woman between 40 and 55 years old in good health and CMV-seropositive.

The chain is built from TRBV2 and TRBJ2-7; D not certain. The CDR3 contains 13 residues. CDR1 and CDR2 from the germline V gene are SNHLY and FYNNEI. Trimming left V 6 bases short and J 1 base short, with 10 bases between. The CDR3 DNA reads TGTGCCAGCAGGGAATATGTATCCTACGAGCAGTACTTC. Protein sequence: CASREYVSYEQYF.

J is TRBJ1-4 and V is TRBV7-2; the match to TRBD1 covers 8 bases. Germline lookup yields CDR1 SGHTA and CDR2 FQGNSA. The CDR3 is 19 residues long. The J segment lost 2 bases and the V segment lost 3 bases, leaving 14 bases of the junction unmatched. This CDR3 is CASSLRPPGTGLTNEKLFF. CDR3 sequence (DNA): TGTGCCAGCAGCTTGAGGCCCCCCGGGACAGGTTTGACTAATGAAAAACTGTTTTTT.

V usage is TRBV5-6 and J usage is TRBJ2-3, with 8 bases identical to TRBD2. The V gene end was trimmed by 6 bases and the J gene end by 2 bases; junction bases not matched to a gene: 8. The CDR3 contains 15 residues. Germline values: CDR1 SGHDT, CDR2 YYEEEE. CDR3 residues: CASMAGTSFTDTQYF. CDR3 nucleotide sequence: TGTGCCAGCATGGCCGGGACTAGTTTCACAGATACGCAGTATTTT.

The chain carries TRBV7-2 and TRBJ1-3; 7 bases fit TRBD1. CDR1 and CDR2 (germline): SGHTA, FQGNSA. The CDR3 length is 15 residues. V dropped 2 bases and J dropped 0; count of bases not matched to a gene: 1. CDR3 DNA: TGTGCCAGCAGCTTAACAGGGGACTCTGGAAACACCATATATTTT. Amino acids: CASSLTGDSGNTIYF.

DNA for the CDR3: TGTGCCAGCAGCTACCGGACAGGGCAATACGAGCAGTACTTC. As protein: CASSYRTGQYEQYF. This sequence joins TRBV7-9 and TRBJ2-5; 8 positions match TRBD1. The DNA matches TRBJ2-7 better at its end, which makes the J call doubtful. Germline V gene sequence: CDR1 SEHNR, CDR2 FQNEAQ (reference sequence). The CDR3 runs to 14 residues.

This clone has just one count. The chain joins TRBV15 to TRBJ1-4, with 10 bases matching TRBD1. V lost 2 bases to trimming and J lost 8 bases; unmatched junction nucleotides: 8. The CDR3 consists of 16 residues. Per germline, CDR1 LNHNV and CDR2 YYDKDF (reference sequence). CDR3 coding DNA: TGTGCCACCAGCAGAATGGGACAGGGGCAAGGGGAAAAACTGTTTTTT. Its translation: CATSRMGQGQGEKLFF.

J is TRBJ2-5 and V is TRBV7-2, with 8 bases matching TRBD1. CDR3 length equals 14 residues. Germline V lookup: CDR1 SGHTA, CDR2 FQGNSA. V gave up 4 bases and J gave up 8 bases; unmatched junction bases: 9. CDR3 region: CASSSYRGNPTQYF. The CDR3 coding sequence is TGTGCCAGCAGCTCCTACAGGGGGAACCCTACCCAGTACTTC.

The chain is built from TRBV27 and TRBJ2-3, with 12 bases that match TRBD1. CDR1 MNHEY and CDR2 SMNVEV come from the germline V gene (reference sequence). The V and J ends lost 6 bases and 4 bases, in that order; junction bases with no gene match: 8. The CDR3 is made up of 16 amino acids. CDR3 nucleotide sequence: TGTGCCAGCAGCGTACCGGGACAGGGGGCTTCAGATACGCAGTATTTT. Its translation is CASSVPGQGASDTQYF.

The genes are TRBV6-6 and TRBJ2-1; possible D gene TRBD2, 6 bases. The CDR3 has 13 amino acids. Looked up from germline, CDR1 is MNHNY and CDR2 is SVGAGI (reference sequence). The V gene lost 6 bases and the J gene lost 3 bases, with 9 bases spanning the gap. CDR3 sequence reads: CASRGGNYNEQFF. The CDR3 DNA sequence: TGTGCCAGCAGGGGGGGTAACTACAATGAGCAGTTCTTC.

The rearrangement joins TRBV28 to TRBJ2-3; 9 nucleotides agree with TRBD1. In germline, CDR1 is MDHEN, CDR2 SYDVKM. The CDR3 is 13 amino acids. Trimming at V came to 6 bases and at J to 4 bases, leaving 2 bases not matched to a gene. This CDR3 reads CASRRQGADTQYF. DNA of the CDR3: TGTGCCAGCAGGCGACAGGGGGCAGATACGCAGTATTTT.

In its sample, this clone was seen a few times. The rearrangement links TRBV4-3 to TRBJ2-1; 9 bases fit TRBD1. This CDR3 spans 16 amino acids. Germline-derived CDR1 and CDR2 are LGHNA and YSLEER. J gave up 3 bases and V 2 bases, and 5 bases lay outside the gene matches. The CDR3 here is CASSQLGTGSYNEQFF. The CDR3 DNA follows: TGCGCCAGCAGCCAACTGGGGACAGGGAGCTACAATGAGCAGTTCTTC.

This clone was detected a few times. The gene calls are TRBV5-6 and TRBJ2-5; 8 nucleotides line up with TRBD2. Germline loops: CDR1 SGHDT, CDR2 YYEEEE. CDR3 length equals 14 residues. V dropped 0 bases and J dropped 4; count of bases not matched to a gene: 2. CDR3 DNA sequence: TGTGCCAGCAGCTTGGTCACTAGCGGAGAGACCCAGTACTTC. It encodes CASSLVTSGETQYF.

This clone was detected a few times. The chain couples TRBV9 to TRBJ2-6; D unclear. CDR3 size: 14 residues. CDR1 is SGDLS and CDR2 is YYNGEE in the germline V gene. V lost 6 bases and J 1 base, leaving 8 bases between the germline ends. CDR3 loop: CASNKPSGANVLTF. DNA for the CDR3: TGTGCCAGCAATAAGCCTTCTGGGGCCAACGTCCTGACTTTC.

The V and J genes are TRBV4-1 and TRBJ1-1; perhaps TRBD1 as D (6 bases). V was cut by 4 bases and J by 1 base, with 13 bases left in between. The CDR3 is 15 amino acids. Germline V CDR1 and CDR2: MGHRA, YSYEKL. As DNA, the CDR3 is TGCGCCAGCAGCCTCAGCGGACAGAAGAACACTGAAGCTTTCTTT. It encodes CASSLSGQKNTEAFF.

This clone was seen just once. The chain has TRBV7-2 and TRBJ2-3, with 10 bases lining up with TRBD2. CDR1 and CDR2 (germline): SGHTA, FQGNSA. The CDR3 is made up of 17 amino acids. Trimming at V came to 2 bases and at J to 8 bases, leaving 13 bases not matched to a gene. Written as DNA, the CDR3 is TGTGCCAGCAGCTTACGGCGAGCGGGGGGGCCCCCAACTACGCAGTATTTT. This codes for CASSLRRAGGPPTTQYF.

This chain joins TRBV2 and TRBJ2-2; 8 nucleotides agree with TRBD2. V was clipped by 5 bases and J by 0 bases; unmatched bases: 5. The CDR3 runs 16 residues. CDR1 and CDR2 (germline): SNHLY, FYNNEI. The CDR3 bases are TGTGCCAGCAGTTTTACTAGCGGAGCGAACACCGGGGAGCTGTTTTTT. It codes for CASSFTSGANTGELFF.

The rearrangement uses TRBV29-1 and TRBJ2-3; 8 nucleotides match TRBD2. The CDR3 runs to 14 residues. Germline CDR1 is SQVTM and CDR2 is ANQGSEA. With 7 bases clipped from V and 1 base from J, the junction kept 7 bases outside the gene matches. CDR3 protein: CSAEGREGTDTQYF. The CDR3 DNA follows: TGCAGCGCCGAGGGGCGGGAGGGCACAGATACGCAGTATTTT.

V usage is TRBV6-1 and J usage is TRBJ2-6; D is uncertain. The CDR3 contains 13 residues. Germline V lookup: CDR1 MNHNS, CDR2 SASEGT. Between the trimmed V and J ends, which lost 7 bases and 1 base, there was a span of 5 bases. CDR3 sequence reads: CASMESGANVLTF. CDR3 DNA: TGTGCCAGCATGGAGTCTGGGGCCAACGTCCTGACTTTC.

The chain joins TRBV5-1 to TRBJ2-1, with D possibly TRBD1 on 5 matching bases. The germline CDR1 and CDR2 sequences are SGHRS and YFSETQ. V lost 0 bases, J lost 8 bases, and 9 bases lay in between. This CDR3 contains 13 residues. The CDR3 nucleotides read TGCGCCAGCAGCTTGGCTGGGGCAGATGAGCAGTTCTTC. Amino acids: CASSLAGADEQFF.

The rearrangement joins TRBV28 to TRBJ2-5; the match to TRBD1 covers 7 bases. The CDR3 runs 13 residues. Germline CDR1 reads MDHEN; CDR2 reads SYDVKM. V gave up 3 bases and J gave up 5 bases; unmatched junction bases: 3. The DNA of the CDR3 is TGTGCCAGCAGTTTTCAGGGGGTGGAGACCCAGTACTTC. Its translation: CASSFQGVETQYF.

CDR3 sequence: CASSVSGSEAFF. Here the CDR3 DNA reads TGTGCCAGCAGCGTAAGCGGGTCTGAAGCTTTCTTT. The gene calls are TRBV9 and TRBJ1-1; D call uncertain. The CDR3 covers 12 residues. Germline CDR1 and CDR2: SGDLS and YYNGEE. Trimming stripped 1 base from V and 6 bases from J, with 7 bases between.

The V gene is TRBV13, the J gene TRBJ1-4; TRBD1 is a possible D gene (5 bases). Germline V gene data show CDR1 as PRHDT and CDR2 as FYEKMQ (reference sequence). CDR3 size: 12 residues. Between the trimmed V and J ends, which lost 4 bases and 8 bases, there was a span of 8 bases. The chain's CDR3 is CASSSDREKLFF. CDR3 nucleotides: TGTGCCAGCAGCTCTGACAGAGAAAAACTGTTTTTT.